A selection of T cell receptor beta chains follows, all from one sample in a study of shared clonotypes between healthy human individuals. Profiling relied on immunoSEQ multiplex PCR, and the TCRdb table lists in-frame clones only, not all of them. The sample lists about 2.1 million clones, 93% occurring once. The sequencing input was naive CD8+ T cells from PBMCs. These TCRs come from a man aged 18 to 30 in good health. Some clones in this sample may be carry-over from other donors' samples. Both conserved end residues are part of each CDR3. D genes are given only for firm matches. Not all rows give a size; the values are once, few, many and, for expanded clones, a class.

>TRBJ2-1|-|-|TRBV7-3
TGTGCCAGCAGCTTAATTGCAGGGGCCTACAATGAGCAGTTCTTC
CASSLIAGAYNEQFF
>TRBJ2-7|-|-|TRBV7-9
TGTGCCAGCAGCTTAGCGCTTGGGACCCGGGGGGAGCAGTACTTC
CASSLALGTRGEQYF
>TRBJ2-3|-|TRBD1|TRBV13
TGTGCCAGCAGCGACGGACAGGGTTCAGATACGCAGTATTTT
CASSDGQGSDTQYF
>TRBJ2-1|-|TRBD2|TRBV7-3
TGTGCCAGCAGGTTAGCGGGATCGCCCTACAATGAGCAGTTCTTC
CASRLAGSPYNEQFF
>TRBJ1-6|-|-|TRBV27
TGTGCCACCCGAGGGGGGTCCTATAATTCACCCCTCCACTTT
CATRGGSYNSPLHF
>TRBJ1-1|-|TRBD1|TRBV30
TGTGCCTCTTCCGGGACAGGGGGTGTGAACACTGAAGCTTTCTTT
CASSGTGGVNTEAFF
>TRBJ1-2|-|-|TRBV28
TGTGCCAGCAGTTTCACCCAGGCCCTATATGGCTACACCTTC
CASSFTQALYGYTF
>TRBJ1-1|-|-|TRBV28
TGTGCCAGCAGTTTAGGGCAGCGGAACACTGAAGCTTTCTTT
CASSLGQRNTEAFF
>TRBJ1-3|-|-|TRBV7-9
TGTGCCAGCAGCTTAGGTTCGGGGTACGGAAACACCATATATTTT
CASSLGSGYGNTIYF
>TRBJ1-1|few|-|TRBV30
TGTGCCTGGACCTTCATGAACACTGAAGCTTTCTTT
CAWTFMNTEAFF
>TRBJ2-6|-|-|TRBV19
TGTGCCAGTACCACTCCCGGGGCCAACGTCCTGACTTTC
CASTTPGANVLTF
>TRBJ2-2|-|-|TRBV10-3
TGTGCCATCAGTGAGTCCCAGGTCGGGGAGCTGTTTTTT
CAISESQVGELFF
>TRBJ2-1|-|TRBD2|TRBV7-9
TGTGCCAGCAGCCCGACTAGCGGGAACTACAATGAGCAGTTCTTC
CASSPTSGNYNEQFF
>TRBJ2-7|-|-|TRBV11-2
TGTGCCAGCAGCAAGGCAGGGGAGCTCGACGAGCAGTACTTC
CASSKAGELDEQYF
>TRBJ1-5|once|-|TRBV27
TGTGCCAGCAGTTTTCGGGGACCCAATCAGCCCCAGCATTTT
CASSFRGPNQPQHF
>TRBJ2-3|-|-|TRBV19
TGTGCCACCAAAGGGGAACCCACAGATACGCAGTATTTT
CATKGEPTDTQYF
>TRBJ1-5|-|-|TRBV28
TGTGCCAGCAGCAGTTTAGGACCTCAGCCCCAGCATTTT
CASSSLGPQPQHF
>TRBJ2-1|-|TRBD2|TRBV28
TGTGCCAGCAGAAGGACTAGCGATGAGCAGTTCTTC
CASRRTSDEQFF
>TRBJ2-1|-|TRBD1|TRBV4-1
TGCGCCAGCACCCCAGGGGGAATTAATGAGCAGTTCTTC
CASTPGGINEQFF
>TRBJ2-7|-|TRBD2|TRBV28
TGTGCCAGCAGGGGGACTAGCGGGGGCCCAGGATCCTACGAGCAGTACTTC
CASRGTSGGPGSYEQYF
>TRBJ2-1|-|TRBD2|TRBV9
TGTGCCAGCAGCGTAGCGGGCGGGAGGGCCCTCAATGAGCAGTTCTTC
CASSVAGGRALNEQFF
>TRBJ2-1|-|-|TRBV29-1
TGCAGCGTTGGGATGGACAATGAGCAGTTCTTC
CSVGMDNEQFF
>TRBJ1-2|-|-|TRBV28
TGTGCCAGCAGTTTAGGCAGGGGAGATGGCTACACCTTC
CASSLGRGDGYTF
>TRBJ2-3|once|-|TRBV29-1
TGCAGCGTTCACGGGGCGCTAGATACGCAGTATTTT
CSVHGALDTQYF
>TRBJ1-1|-|TRBD1|TRBV5-1
TGCGCCAGCAGCAAAGGACAGGCGAACACTGAAGCTTTCTTT
CASSKGQANTEAFF
>TRBJ2-7|-|-|TRBV9
TGTGCCAGCAGCGTAGGTACCGAGCAGTACTTC
CASSVGTEQYF
>TRBJ2-5|-|-|TRBV2
TGTGCCAGCAGTGAAAGCATGGCTCCACTCCAAGAGACCCAGTACTTC
CASSESMAPLQETQYF
>TRBJ2-7|-|-|TRBV5-4
TGTGCCAGCAGCTCACGGCTGGCGGGATGGGACGAGCAGTACTTC
CASSSRLAGWDEQYF
>TRBJ2-2|once|-|TRBV6-5
TGTGCCAGCCGACTAGACAGAGCCGGGGAGCTGTTTTTT
CASRLDRAGELFF
>TRBJ2-5|-|-|TRBV28
TGTGCCTCCAAAGGGGTGGATACAGAGACCCAGTACTTC
CASKGVDTETQYF
>TRBJ2-7|-|-|TRBV28
TGTGCCAGCAGCCGGATTTCCTACGAGCAGTACTTC
CASSRISYEQYF
>TRBJ2-1|-|-|TRBV6-5
TGTGCCAGCAGTTACACCCCTATGGCAGGGGACAATGAGCAGTTCTTC
CASSYTPMAGDNEQFF
>TRBJ2-1|once|-|TRBV27
TGTGCCAGCAGTTGGGCCCCCGTGAGCTACAATGAGCAGTTCTTC
CASSWAPVSYNEQFF
>TRBJ1-5|-|-|TRBV28
TGTGCCAGCAGCCCCCTTCTTCCATCCGGGGTCCAGCCCCAGCATTTT
CASSPLLPSGVQPQHF
>TRBJ2-3|-|TRBD2|TRBV5-4
TGTGCCAGCAGCTTGGGGGCGGGAGGGCTCACAGATACGCAGTATTTT
CASSLGAGGLTDTQYF
>TRBJ1-1|-|-|TRBV29-1
TGCAGCGTTCAGACAGCCGTTGAAGCTTTCTTT
CSVQTAVEAFF
>TRBJ2-1|-|TRBD2|TRBV2
TGTGCCAGCAGCGGAAATTCCGGGACTAGGGCCAATGAGCAGTTCTTC
CASSGNSGTRANEQFF
>TRBJ1-2|-|TRBD1|TRBV7-9
TGTGCCAGCAGCATAGGACAGGGGTCTGGCTACACCTTC
CASSIGQGSGYTF
>TRBJ1-2|-|-|TRBV5-6
TGTGCCAGCAGCACCGGGAGGCAGATAAACTATGGCTACACCTTC
CASSTGRQINYGYTF
>TRBJ2-7|-|-|TRBV9
TGTGCCAGCTCAAGCGGCGCCACCTCAGGGGAGCAGTACTTC
CASSSGATSGEQYF
>TRBJ2-3|-|TRBD1|TRBV15
TGTGCCACCAGCATGGGACAGGGCACAGATACGCAGTATTTT
CATSMGQGTDTQYF
>TRBJ2-1|-|TRBD2|TRBV28
TGTGCCAGCAGTCCAAGCGGGAGCTCCTACAATGAGCAGTTCTTC
CASSPSGSSYNEQFF
>TRBJ1-2|-|TRBD1|TRBV13
TGTGCCAGCAGCTTTGGGACAGGGCGAGATGGCTACACCTTC
CASSFGTGRDGYTF
>TRBJ2-3|-|TRBD2|TRBV5-6
TGTGCCAGCAAAACGGCGGGAGGGATCACAGATACGCAGTATTTT
CASKTAGGITDTQYF
>TRBJ2-7|-|-|TRBV4-3
TGCGCCAGCAGCCAAGTAAGCAACAGGGAGGCAAACGAGCAGTACTTC
CASSQVSNREANEQYF
>TRBJ2-3|-|TRBD1|TRBV29-1
TGCAGCGTTGAACCTTTCAGGGGGCCAGATACGCAGTATTTT
CSVEPFRGPDTQYF
>TRBJ1-4|once|-|TRBV5-1
TGCGCCAGCAGCCCTTTCCAGGAGGATGAAAAACTGTTTTTT
CASSPFQEDEKLFF
>TRBJ2-1|-|TRBD2|TRBV9
TGTGCCAGCAGCGAGACTAGCGGGAAAGAGCAGTTCTTC
CASSETSGKEQFF
>TRBJ2-2|-|-|TRBV27
TGTGCCAGCAGTCCCGAACTTACGGACCCTAGTTCGGGGGAGCTGTTTTTT
CASSPELTDPSSGELFF
>TRBJ1-1|few|-|TRBV6-7
TGTGCCAGCAGTTATTTGCGGGAGAACACTGAAGCTTTCTTT
CASSYLRENTEAFF
>TRBJ1-1|-|-|TRBV7-9
TGTGCCAGCAGCTTAGGACAGGTTCTGAACACTGAAGCTTTCTTT
CASSLGQVLNTEAFF
>TRBJ1-1|-|-|TRBV13
TGTGCCAGCAGCTTAAAGGGGAAGGACACTGAAGCTTTCTTT
CASSLKGKDTEAFF
>TRBJ2-3|-|-|TRBV6-1
TGTGCCAGCAGTGAATGGATACCGGGAACAGATACGCAGTATTTT
CASSEWIPGTDTQYF
>TRBJ2-7|-|-|TRBV29-1
TGCAGCGTTGTGGGGGGCAGCACCTACGAGCAGTACTTC
CSVVGGSTYEQYF
>TRBJ2-7|-|TRBD1|TRBV7-9
TGTGCCAGCAGCTTAGCGGAGGGACAGGAGTTCGAGCAGTACTTC
CASSLAEGQEFEQYF